The 22 T cell receptor beta chains reported below all come from one sample, sequenced in a study of cytomegalovirus exposure and HLA in healthy donors. The PCR had 60 Vbeta and 13 Jbeta primers. Here immunoSEQ multiplex PCR was the method, and the copy in TCRdb shows in-frame clones only, minus some. The data show 150,000 to 200,000 clones, roughly 80% seen once. Sequenced material: PBMCs. The receptor set was obtained from a middle-aged man in good health and CMV-seronegative.

This clone was seen a handful of times. This chain joins TRBV4-3 and TRBJ2-1; the match to TRBD2 covers 7 bases. The CDR3 sequence is 16 residues long. In germline, CDR1 is LGHNA, CDR2 YSLEER. Trimming removed 0 bases from V and 8 bases from J; junction bases left unmatched: 10. The CDR3 coding sequence is TGCGCCAGCAGCCAAGATTTTGCGGGAGAGATCGATGAGCAGTTCTTC. Protein sequence: CASSQDFAGEIDEQFF.

The J gene is TRBJ2-2, the V gene TRBV19; 11 bases map to TRBD2. V gave up 8 bases and J gave up 1 base; unmatched junction bases: 6. Germline CDR1 and CDR2: LNHDA and SQIVND (reference sequence). CDR3 length: 16 residues. DNA for the CDR3: TGTGCCAGTCGATATAGCGGGAGGGTGAACACCGGGGAGCTGTTTTTT. It translates to CASRYSGRVNTGELFF.

This chain uses TRBV9 with TRBJ2-1, with TRBD1 matching over 8 bases. Germline CDR1 reads SGDLS; CDR2 reads YYNGEE. The CDR3 has 16 amino acids. V was pared by 0 bases and J by 7 bases, with 9 bases of the junction left unmatched. CDR3 sequence reads: CASSVARWTGTNEQFF. In DNA, the CDR3 is TGTGCCAGCAGCGTAGCTAGATGGACAGGGACGAATGAGCAGTTCTTC.

The J gene is TRBJ1-2, the V gene TRBV18; the D gene is possibly TRBD1 (5 bases). The V and J ends lost 4 bases and 2 bases respectively, with 14 bases between them. The length of the CDR3 is 15 residues. Looked up from germline, CDR1 is KGHSH and CDR2 is LQKENI. The CDR3: CASSLGTGENYGYTF. DNA of the CDR3: TGTGCCAGCTCACTAGGGACGGGAGAGAACTATGGCTACACCTTC.

This clone was seen a single time. The chain recombines TRBV7-6 with TRBJ2-5; 9 positions agree with TRBD1. TRBJ2-7 explains the end of the DNA better; the J call may be wrong. Germline CDR1 reads SGHVS; CDR2 reads FNYEAQ. CDR3 length: 17 residues. This CDR3 reads CASSLAQPGQGDYEQYF. The CDR3 DNA reads as TGTGCCAGCAGCTTAGCGCAACCGGGACAGGGAGACTACGAGCAGTACTTC.

In this sample, this clone turned up once. The sample has other DNA sequences that encode this CDR3 too. The chain recombines TRBV9 with TRBJ2-3; D unclear. The germline V and J ends were trimmed by 4 bases and 0 bases, with 3 bases remaining between them. Germline CDR1 is SGDLS and CDR2 is YYNGEE. The CDR3 is made up of 12 amino acids. CDR3 loop: CASSPSTDTQYF. CDR3 sequence (DNA): TGTGCCAGCAGCCCTAGCACAGATACGCAGTATTTT.

The chain links TRBV7-2 to TRBJ2-5, with 16 bases that match TRBD2. This CDR3 has 16 residues. From germline, CDR1 is SGHTA and CDR2 FQGNSA. V shed 5 bases and J 5 bases; nucleotides not matched to a gene: 5. The CDR3 here is CASSPGLAGGDETQYF. The CDR3, as DNA: TGTGCCAGCAGCCCGGGACTAGCGGGGGGGGATGAGACCCAGTACTTC.

The chain recombines TRBV7-9 with TRBJ2-3; D might be TRBD2 (5 bases). V was shortened by 6 bases and J by 0 bases, with 13 bases between the two germline ends. Germline V gene lookup returns CDR1 SEHNR and CDR2 FQNEAQ (reference sequence). The CDR3 totals 15 residues. For the CDR3, the DNA is TGTGCCAGCAGTTTGAGCGGAACTAGCACAGATACGCAGTATTTT. It specifies CASSLSGTSTDTQYF.

The chain uses TRBV19 and TRBJ1-5, with 8 bases fitting TRBD1. Trimming took 5 bases from V and 4 from J; bases not matched to a gene: 10. The germline CDR1 and CDR2 sequences are LNHDA and SQIVND (reference sequence). The CDR3 loop spans 16 amino acids. The CDR3 sequence: CASSYQGANANQPQHF. CDR3 bases: TGTGCCAGTAGTTATCAGGGGGCGAATGCAAATCAGCCCCAGCATTTT.

Of note for this clone: The germline gene is not matched at one end of the junction; a read error may be the cause. The chain uses TRBV7-9 and TRBJ1-2; D possibly corresponds to TRBD1 (6 bases). This CDR3 has 12 residues. CDR1 and CDR2 (germline): SEHNR, FQNEAQ (reference sequence). The DNA for the CDR3 is TGTTCCAGCAGCGGGGTTACAGGGGGCTACACCTTC. Residues: CSSSGVTGGYTF.

The CDR3 loop is CASSLDRGRVNEQYF. The CDR3 DNA reads as TGCGCCAGCAGCTTGGACAGGGGGCGAGTCAACGAGCAGTACTTC. This chain connects TRBV5-1 to TRBJ2-5; 9 bases align to TRBD1. The assigned J gene may be wrong: the sequence end matches TRBJ2-7 better. The CDR3 length is 15 residues. The germline CDR1 and CDR2 sequences are SGHRS and YFSETQ.

The chain is built from TRBV7-2 and TRBJ2-5; possible D gene TRBD1, 6 bases. This CDR3 has 13 residues. Per germline, CDR1 SGHTA and CDR2 FQGNSA. Trimming took off 4 bases at V and 5 bases at J, with 11 bases between the two ends. The CDR3 DNA follows: TGTACCAGCAGCTCAACAGGGACGGAGACCCAGTACTTC. Protein product: CTSSSTGTETQYF.

The chain uses TRBV7-3 and TRBJ2-1; 7 positions match TRBD2. Germline CDR1 reads SGHTA; CDR2 reads FQGTGA. The J segment lost 1 base and the V segment lost 1 base, leaving 10 bases of the junction unmatched. The CDR3 contains 18 residues. The CDR3 sequence: CASSLRGLADRSYNEQFF. The CDR3 nucleotides read TGTGCCAGCAGCTTAAGGGGCCTAGCGGACCGTTCCTACAATGAGCAGTTCTTC.

The gene calls are TRBV19 and TRBJ1-1; D not resolved. This CDR3 has 15 residues. Germline values: CDR1 LNHDA, CDR2 SQIVND (reference sequence). The V end lost 5 bases, the J end lost 1 base, and 14 bases lay between the germline ends. The CDR3, as DNA: TGTGCCAGTAGTGGAAGACTAATAGGGAACACTGAAGCTTTCTTT. This encodes CASSGRLIGNTEAFF.

The chain joins TRBV6-6 to TRBJ2-7, with D possibly TRBD1 on 6 matching bases. The CDR3 loop spans 15 amino acids. CDR1 is MNHNY and CDR2 is SVGAGI in the germline V gene (reference sequence). The V end was cut by 4 bases, the J end by 1 base, with 14 bases between. CDR3: CASSSTGLISYEQYF. The CDR3 nucleotides are TGTGCCAGCAGTTCGACAGGCCTAATATCCTACGAGCAGTACTTC.

V and J are TRBV2 and TRBJ1-6; 7 positions agree with TRBD1. CDR1 SNHLY and CDR2 FYNNEI come from the germline V gene. Losses at the gene ends were 6 bases for V and 7 bases for J; bases not matched to a gene: 9. The CDR3 runs 15 residues. The CDR3 reads CASRRDSRQNSPLHF. For the CDR3, the DNA is TGTGCCAGCAGGAGGGACAGCCGCCAAAATTCACCCCTCCACTTT.

The V and J genes are TRBV7-2 and TRBJ2-7, with TRBD1 matching over 12 bases. The CDR3 runs to 15 residues. CDR1 is SGHTA, CDR2 FQGNSA, per germline. V lost 5 bases and J lost 6; bases outside the gene matches: 8. The CDR3 protein is CASSPGTGGHREQYF. The CDR3 coding sequence is TGTGCCAGCAGCCCAGGGACAGGGGGCCACCGCGAGCAGTACTTC.

V and J are TRBV7-9 and TRBJ1-4; possible D gene TRBD1, 5 bases. Trimming shortened V by 3 bases and J by 4 bases, and 15 bases separated the two germline ends. The CDR3 contains 16 residues. Per the germline V gene, CDR1 is SEHNR and CDR2 is FQNEAQ (reference sequence). The CDR3, as DNA: TGTGCCAGCAGCTTTTCAGGCCCAGGGCTTAATGAAAAACTGTTTTTT. Translation: CASSFSGPGLNEKLFF.

CDR3 bases: TGTGCCAGCAGCCTTCGTCCCGGGACTCGAAAAGAGACCCAGTACTTC. Amino acid sequence: CASSLRPGTRKETQYF. V usage is TRBV5-4 and J usage is TRBJ2-5; maybe TRBD2 (6 bases). The CDR3 length is 16 residues. CDR1 SGHNT and CDR2 YYREEE come from the germline V gene (reference sequence). The V end was cut by 4 bases, the J end by 3 bases, with 19 bases between.

The chain employs TRBV10-3 and TRBJ2-1; TRBD2 matches at 8 bases. Trimming removed 8 bases from V and 6 bases from J; junction bases left unmatched: 9. Per the germline V gene, CDR1 is ENHRY and CDR2 is SYGVKD. The CDR3 has 14 residues. CDR3 sequence (DNA): TGTGCCATCTCTGGAGCGGGAGCAAGCAATGAGCAGTTCTTC. Translating gives CAISGAGASNEQFF.

The V call is TRBV4-3, the J call TRBJ2-3; D might be TRBD1 (5 bases). The CDR3 spans 15 residues. Germline V gene sequence: CDR1 LGHNA, CDR2 YSLEER. Trimming cost V 6 bases and J 1 base, with 14 bases left between them. CDR3 in DNA: TGCGCCAGCAGAGGGGTCGCGCGAGGCACAGATACGCAGTATTTT. This gives the protein CASRGVARGTDTQYF.

The J gene is TRBJ2-3, the V gene TRBV7-3; D is uncertain. CDR1 is SGHTA, CDR2 FQGTGA, per germline. V was trimmed by 1 base and J by 3 bases, leaving 11 bases between them. The CDR3 contains 15 residues. As DNA, the CDR3 is TGTGCCAGCAGCTTAAACCCGGGTTGGACAGATACGCAGTATTTT. Its protein is CASSLNPGWTDTQYF.